What follows are 27 T cell receptor beta chains derived from one specimen sequenced in a study of regulatory T cells in long-lasting Graves disease. iRepertoire HTBI primers and Arm-PCR of CDR3 regions built TCR beta libraries. TCRdb re-analysed the multiplex PCR reads in MiXCR, keeping a single row per CDR3 protein. The sample has some 450,000 distinct CDR3 sequences; 16% are singletons. As for time point: newly diagnosed GD, antithyroid drugs for less than 3 months. PBMC-derived RNA was used for the TCR library. These sequences were also reported in another study, on T cells in Graves' hyperthyroidism and ophthalmopathy.

Sequenced here: peripheral blood mononuclear cells (PBMCs), sampled at new diagnosis, from a patient treated with antithyroid drugs. These TCRs come from a young woman with Graves disease.

This clonotype was detected many times. The rearrangement uses TRBV20-1 and TRBJ2-7; a weak D match, TRBD1 (6 bases). The CDR3 spans 13 residues. Per germline, CDR1 DFQATT and CDR2 SNEGSKA (reference sequence). V lost 3 bases to trimming and J lost 6 bases, with 15 bases between them. As DNA, the CDR3 is TGCAGTGCTAGCGCCCAGGGGTGGGGCGAGCAGTACTTC. It is translated as CSASAQGWGEQYF.

This clonotype was seen many times. V is TRBV20-1 and J is TRBJ2-3, with 7 bases lining up with TRBD1. Germline values: CDR1 DFQATT, CDR2 SNEGSKA (reference sequence). This CDR3 is built from 15 residues. J was trimmed by 2 bases and V by 3 bases; bases with no gene match: 8. CDR3 DNA sequence: TGCAGTGCTAGGGATCCAGGGGGTGACACAGATACGCAGTATTTT. This encodes CSARDPGGDTDTQYF.

This clonotype appeared many times. This chain connects TRBV6-5 to TRBJ1-1, with 7 nucleotides matching TRBD1. V lost 0 bases to trimming and J lost 1 base; unmatched junction nucleotides: 2. The CDR3 runs to 15 residues. Germline V lookup: CDR1 MNHEY, CDR2 SVGAGI. DNA of the CDR3: TGTGCCAGCAGTTACTCGGGGACAGCGAACACTGAAGCTTTCTTT. Amino acids: CASSYSGTANTEAFF.

This clonotype was counted a few times. The J gene is TRBJ2-1, the V gene TRBV14, with no clear D. V lost 3 bases and J lost 5, with 11 bases in between. The CDR3 loop spans 14 amino acids. The germline V gene has CDR1 SGHDN and CDR2 FVKESK. The CDR3 DNA sequence: TGTGCCAGCAGCCAGTGGGCTCTTGACAATGAGCAGTTCTTC. Its translation is CASSQWALDNEQFF. The full variable domain, its missing parts supplied by reference TRBV14 and TRBJ2-1, is EAGVTQFPSHSVIEKGQTVTLRCDPISGHDNLYWYRRVMGKEIKFLLHFVKESKQDESGMPNNRFLAERTGGTYSTLKVQPAELEDSGVYFCASSQWALDNEQFFGPGTRLTVL.

The sample holds many counts of this clonotype. The chain recombines TRBV28 with TRBJ2-1; the match to TRBD1 covers 10 bases. The CDR3 is 15 residues long. Unmatched junction bases numbered 8, after V lost 4 bases and J lost 8 bases. The germline V gene encodes CDR1 MDHEN and CDR2 SYDVKM. The CDR3 here is CASSSPGTGVHEQFF. As DNA, the CDR3 is TGTGCCAGCAGTTCCCCCGGGACAGGGGTCCATGAGCAGTTCTTC.

The rearrangement uses TRBV20-1 and TRBJ2-2; 9 bases map to TRBD2. V lost 5 bases and J lost 7; bases outside the gene matches: 8. The length of the CDR3 is 14 residues. Germline V gives CDR1 DFQATT, CDR2 SNEGSKA (reference sequence). CDR3 residues: CSALTSGSFGELFF. DNA of the CDR3: TGCAGTGCTTTGACTAGCGGATCATTCGGGGAGCTGTTTTTT.

This clonotype was seen repeatedly, ten times or more. J is TRBJ1-1 and V is TRBV7-6, with D maybe TRBD1 (5 bases). CDR3 length: 16 residues. Germline-derived CDR1 and CDR2 are SGHVS and FNYEAQ. Trimming removed 1 base from V and 0 bases from J, with 12 bases in between. The CDR3 DNA reads as TGTGCCAGCAGCTTAGAAGAGGGGATATTGAACACTGAAGCTTTCTTT. As protein: CASSLEEGILNTEAFF.

This clonotype appeared a few times. The gene calls are TRBV20-1 and TRBJ2-5; D tentatively fits TRBD1 or TRBD2 (5 bases each). The V gene's germline CDR1 is DFQATT and CDR2 SNEGSKA (reference sequence). The germline V and J ends were trimmed by 6 bases and 5 bases, with 25 bases remaining between them. CDR3 length equals 16 residues. This CDR3 is CSAVVYFRSWGETQYF. The DNA of the CDR3 is TGCAGTGCAGTTGTGTATTTCCGGAGCTGGGGGGAGACCCAGTACTTC.

This clonotype appeared many times. This chain joins TRBV7-9 and TRBJ2-7; 11 bases match TRBD1. The germline V gene has CDR1 SEHNR and CDR2 FQNEAQ (reference sequence). This CDR3 is 17 amino acids long. CDR3 bases: TGTGCGCGGTGGGACAGGGGGTCCGTGGGAATCCCCTACGAGCAGTACTTC. It specifies CARWDRGSVGIPYEQYF.

About this clonotype itself: A far larger clone is one nucleotide away, so this likely arose from a read error. The chain links TRBV18 to TRBJ2-1; the D gene is possibly TRBD1 (5 bases). CDR3 length: 14 amino acids. Per the germline V gene, CDR1 is KGHSH and CDR2 is LQKENI. CDR3 region: CASSPPNTQDTQCF. The CDR3 DNA reads TGTGCCAGCTCACCACCTAACACACAGGATACGCAGTGTTTT.

This chain connects TRBV7-2 to TRBJ1-3, with D maybe TRBD1 (6 bases). V shed 0 bases and J shed 1 base, with 10 bases lying between them. The CDR3 length is 16 residues. Per germline, CDR1 SGHTA and CDR2 FQGNSA. This chain's CDR3 is CASSLAGGLSGNTIYF. Written as DNA, the CDR3 is TGTGCCAGCAGCTTAGCGGGGGGGCTGTCTGGAAACACCATATATTTT.

Only a few counts were recorded for this clonotype. V gene TRBV7-2 combines with J gene TRBJ2-1; the match to TRBD2 covers 12 bases. CDR1 is SGHTA, CDR2 FQGNSA, per germline. The CDR3 totals 16 residues. Losses at the gene ends were 1 base for V and 9 bases for J; bases not matched to a gene: 7. The CDR3 loop is CASSLVLTSGSPEQFF. The CDR3 bases are TGTGCCAGCAGCTTAGTGTTGACTAGCGGGAGTCCTGAGCAGTTCTTC.

The gene calls are TRBV20-1 and TRBJ2-5; 7 bases are shared with TRBD2. Germline CDR1 DFQATT, CDR2 SNEGSKA (reference sequence). The CDR3 is made up of 15 amino acids. V lost 3 bases, J lost 0 bases, and 7 bases stayed unmatched. CDR3 sequence (DNA): TGCAGTGCTAGGAAGAGCAGCGGGAACCAAGAGACCCAGTACTTC. It specifies CSARKSSGNQETQYF.

This clonotype occurred many times. The chain combines TRBV7-9 with TRBJ2-7; TRBD2 agrees at 11 bases. Germline CDR1 reads SEHNR; CDR2 reads FQNEAQ (reference sequence). V lost 3 bases and J lost 5; bases outside the gene matches: 9. This CDR3 is built from 16 residues. CDR3 coding DNA: TGTGCCAGCAGCTTGAGCTCTAGCGGGAGGTTCCACGAGCAGTACTTC. Its protein product is CASSLSSSGRFHEQYF. Full variable domain (remainder filled in from reference TRBV7-9 and TRBJ2-7): DTGVSQNPRHKITKRGQNVTFRCDPISEHNRLYWYRQTLGQGPEFLTYFQNEAQLEKSRLLSDRFSAERPKGSFSTLEIQRTEQGDSAMYLCASSLSSSGRFHEQYFGPGTRLTVT.

Many counts were recorded for this clonotype. This CDR3 is CASSEEAPYSGNTIYF. CDR3 nucleotide sequence: TGCGCCAGCAGTGAGGAAGCACCATACTCTGGAAACACCATATATTTT. The genes are TRBV5-1 and TRBJ1-3; D gene ambiguous. Germline CDR1 SGHRS, CDR2 YFSETQ. V gave up 5 bases and J gave up 0 bases, with 15 bases separating them. CDR3 size: 16 residues.

This clonotype was recorded many times. The chain has TRBV3-1 and TRBJ1-1; D is ambiguous. Germline V gene sequence: CDR1 LGHDT, CDR2 YNNKEL (reference sequence). Trimming took off 1 base at V and 4 bases at J, with 7 bases between the two ends. The CDR3 runs 13 residues. The CDR3, as DNA: TGTGCCAGCAGCCAAGCTAGTTCCACTGAAGCTTTCTTT. It yields the protein CASSQASSTEAFF.

In its sample, this clonotype was seen many times. The J gene is TRBJ2-1, the V gene TRBV11-2; no firm D call. The V gene lost 5 bases and the J gene lost 9 bases, with 20 bases spanning the gap. Germline CDR1 reads SGHAT; CDR2 reads FQNNGV. The CDR3 runs 15 residues. The CDR3 spells CASSPTPAPVSEQFF. The CDR3 coding sequence is TGTGCCAGCAGCCCAACCCCGGCCCCAGTCAGTGAGCAGTTCTTC.

The V and J genes are TRBV6-2 or TRBV6-3 and TRBJ1-2, with 9 bases that match TRBD1. The V and J ends lost 6 bases and 4 bases, in that order; junction bases with no gene match: 12. Germline V gene data show CDR1 as MNHEY and CDR2 as SVGEGT. This CDR3 has 16 amino acids. Here the CDR3 reads CASSLEPGQGSYGYTF. CDR3 DNA sequence: TGTGCCAGCAGCTTGGAACCGGGACAGGGAAGCTATGGCTACACCTTC.

About this clonotype: This may come from a read error, since a much larger clone is one base off. The chain links TRBV6-2 or TRBV6-3 to TRBJ2-3; weak D call: TRBD1 (6 bases). The J call could be wrong; TRBJ2-7 is a better fit for the DNA end. The CDR3 runs 15 residues. Germline-derived CDR1 and CDR2 are MNHEY and SVGEGT. The CDR3 region is CASKHRDINPYEQYF. CDR3 nucleotides: TGTGCCAGCAAGCACCGGGACATAAACCCCTACGAGCAGTACTTC.

At least ten counts were recorded for this clonotype. The V gene is TRBV28, the J gene TRBJ2-1; D possibly corresponds to TRBD2 (5 bases). The CDR3 contains 15 residues. The germline V gene has CDR1 MDHEN and CDR2 SYDVKM. Trimming removed 8 bases from V and 2 bases from J, with 16 bases in between. CDR3 region: CASDRGGVPYNEQFF. The CDR3 DNA follows: TGTGCCAGCGACCGGGGTGGGGTACCCTACAATGAGCAGTTCTTC.

This clonotype came up a few times. V and J are TRBV6-1 and TRBJ1-1; 7 positions agree with TRBD1. The germline gives CDR1 MNHNS, CDR2 SASEGT. This CDR3 is built from 14 residues. J lost 4 bases, V lost 2 bases, and 4 bases had no gene match. CDR3 sequence: CASSEWQGGTEAFF. In nucleotides, the CDR3 is TGTGCCAGCAGTGAATGGCAGGGGGGCACTGAAGCTTTCTTT.

This clonotype was counted at least ten times. The CDR3 region has the DNA TGCAGCGTACAGACTGACCCCGAAGCTTTCTTT. This gives the protein CSVQTDPEAFF. J is TRBJ1-1 and V is TRBV29-1, with unresolved D. The CDR3 runs to 11 residues. The germline V gene has CDR1 SQVTM and CDR2 ANQGSEA. The V end lost 6 bases, the J end lost 8 bases, and 13 bases lay between the germline ends.

This clonotype has ten or more counts. The chain has TRBV27 and TRBJ2-3; D remains unclear. CDR1 MNHEY and CDR2 SMNVEV come from the germline V gene (reference sequence). Trimming cost V 5 bases and J 6 bases, with 12 bases left between them. The CDR3 is made up of 13 amino acids. CDR3 sequence reads: CASSPPSVDTQYF. The CDR3 coding sequence is TGTGCCAGCAGTCCCCCCTCAGTGGATACGCAGTATTTT.

Many counts were recorded for this clonotype. The genes are TRBV7-2 and TRBJ2-1; TRBD2 agrees at 9 bases. Germline V CDR1 and CDR2: SGHTA, FQGNSA. The CDR3 sequence is 14 residues long. The ends lost 2 bases at V and 5 bases at J; junction bases unmatched: 1. CDR3 sequence (DNA): TGTGCCAGCAGCTTAAGCGGGAGGAACAATGAGCAGTTCTTC. Protein: CASSLSGRNNEQFF.

In its sample, this clonotype was seen many times. This CDR3 reads CASSLRAALGNEQFF. The CDR3 DNA sequence: TGCGCCAGCAGCTTGAGAGCGGCCCTCGGCAATGAGCAGTTCTTC. J is TRBJ2-1 and V is TRBV5-1; a weak D match, TRBD2 (5 bases). Trimming took off 1 base at V and 6 bases at J, with 14 bases between the two ends. The CDR3 has 15 amino acids. Germline-derived CDR1 and CDR2 are SGHRS and YFSETQ.

This clonotype was seen more than once but under ten times. DNA for the CDR3: TGTGCCAGCAGTGAATCCTGTCCCGACGGGAGAAGCAAGCAGTACTTC. Protein: CASSESCPDGRSKQYF. The chain recombines TRBV25-1 with TRBJ2-7, with a weak D call TRBD2 (6 bases). V lost 1 base, J lost 8 bases, and 21 bases lay in between. The germline CDR1 and CDR2 sequences are MGHDK and SYGVNS. The CDR3 extends over 16 amino acids.

This clonotype showed up many times. The V call is TRBV6-5, the J call TRBJ2-7, with D possibly being TRBD2 (6 bases). CDR1 and CDR2 from the germline V gene are MNHEY and SVGAGI. Between the trimmed V and J ends, which lost 0 bases and 0 bases, there was a span of 12 bases. The CDR3 consists of 16 residues. In DNA form, the CDR3 reads TGTGCCAGCAGTTACTCGAAGCTTAGCGGCTCCTACGAGCAGTACTTC. This translates into CASSYSKLSGSYEQYF.